This TCR beta chain was sequenced for a study of OX40 agonist ivuxolimab in advanced cancers. About the study: Treatment of patients was with ivuxolimab, an agonistic anti-OX40 (CD134) antibody. From about 20 to 79 years was the age range, with a mean of roughly 64 years, and about 78% were male.

Sequenced by immunoSEQ multiplex PCR; TCRdb stores in-frame clones only, minus some. The sample gives just under 75,000 clones, approximately 90% of which show up once; approximately 0.45% is in the top ten. Baseline was the first blood sampling point, followed by cycle 4 day 1 and cycle 7 day 1. After removal of 6 bases from V and 9 bases from J, the junction contained 12 bases not matched to a gene. The CDR3 is made up of 15 amino acids. From germline, CDR1 is MNHNY and CDR2 SVGAGI (reference sequence). The specimen was CD4+ or CD8+ T cells sorted from blood, collected in a trial of the OX40 agonist ivuxolimab. This rearrangement joins TRBV6-6 to TRBJ2-1; 9 positions match TRBD2. The sequence came from an adult with an advanced solid tumor such as melanoma, head and neck, liver or kidney cancer. The CDR3 reads CASRAVAGEYGEQFF. Written as DNA, the CDR3 is TGTGCCAGCAGAGCGGTAGCGGGAGAATATGGTGAGCAGTTCTTC.